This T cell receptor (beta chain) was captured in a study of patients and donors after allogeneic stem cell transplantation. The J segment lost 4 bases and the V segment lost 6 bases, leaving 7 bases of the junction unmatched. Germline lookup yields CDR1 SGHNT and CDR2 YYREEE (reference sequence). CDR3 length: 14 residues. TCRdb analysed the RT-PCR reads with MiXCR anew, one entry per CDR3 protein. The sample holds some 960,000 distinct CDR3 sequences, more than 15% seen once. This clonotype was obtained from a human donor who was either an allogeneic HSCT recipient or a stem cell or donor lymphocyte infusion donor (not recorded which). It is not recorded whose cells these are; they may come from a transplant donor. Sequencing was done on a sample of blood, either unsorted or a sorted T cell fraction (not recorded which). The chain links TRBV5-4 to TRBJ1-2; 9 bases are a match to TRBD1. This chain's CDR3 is CASTAPGQGYGYTF. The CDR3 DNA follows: TGTGCCAGCACTGCTCCGGGACAGGGCTATGGCTACACCTTC.